A single sample gave rise to the 25 T cell receptor beta chains below, sequenced in a study of shared clonotypes between healthy human individuals. The method was immunoSEQ multiplex PCR; TCRdb's version includes in-frame clones alone and lacks a portion of them. The table records 450,000 to 600,000 clones, more than 65% of them present only once. The sample was PBMCs. The receptors derive from a woman between 40 and 50 years old in good health. Some clones in this sample may be carry-over from other donors' samples.

The chain has TRBV5-5 and TRBJ1-4; D is undetermined. This CDR3 contains 11 residues. The V and J ends lost 4 bases and 12 bases respectively, with 10 bases between them. Germline V gene sequence: CDR1 SGHKS, CDR2 YYEKEE (reference sequence). CDR3 in amino acids: CASSQTEELFF. CDR3 bases: TGTGCCAGCAGCCAGACCGAGGAACTGTTTTTT.

The V and J genes are TRBV9 and TRBJ2-7; D possibly corresponds to TRBD2 (5 bases). Germline CDR1 and CDR2: SGDLS and YYNGEE. The CDR3 sequence is 14 residues long. V lost 3 bases, J lost 0 bases, and 10 bases lay in between. The CDR3 region has the DNA TGTGCCAGCAGCGCATTCGGGGACTCCTACGAGCAGTACTTC. Protein: CASSAFGDSYEQYF. Full variable domain (missing parts from reference TRBV9 and TRBJ2-7): DSGVTQTPKHLITATGQRVTLRCSPRSGDLSVYWYQQSLDQGLQFLIQYYNGEERAKGNILERFSAQQFPDLHSELNLSSLELGDSALYFCASSAFGDSYEQYFGPGTRLTVT.

This sequence joins TRBV30 and TRBJ2-7; 7 nucleotides align to TRBD1. The CDR3 has 14 amino acids. V was pared by 1 base and J by 2 bases, with 5 bases of the junction left unmatched. Germline V gives CDR1 GTSNPN, CDR2 SVGIG (reference sequence). The CDR3 protein is CAWSEPGTAYEQYF. CDR3 sequence (DNA): TGTGCCTGGAGTGAACCCGGGACAGCCTACGAGCAGTACTTC.

V is TRBV11-2 and J is TRBJ2-1; 12 nucleotides align to TRBD2. This CDR3 is 18 amino acids long. V was pared by 3 bases and J by 2 bases, with 8 bases of the junction left unmatched. The germline CDR1 and CDR2 sequences are SGHAT and FQNNGV. CDR3 protein: CASSFSPTSGRTYNEQFF. CDR3 DNA: TGTGCCAGCAGCTTCTCCCCAACTAGCGGGAGGACCTACAATGAGCAGTTCTTC.

V is TRBV7-9 and J is TRBJ2-5; 7 nucleotides align to TRBD2. The junction had 9 bases not matched to a gene; V was cut back by 3 bases and J by 2 bases. This CDR3 region has 16 residues. Germline assignment: CDR1 SEHNR and CDR2 FQNEAQ (reference sequence). CDR3 in DNA: TGTGCCAGCAGCTTCGGGATAGCGGGTCTTCAAGAGACCCAGTACTTC. This sequence encodes CASSFGIAGLQETQYF.

In this sample, this clone turned up a few times. This chain joins TRBV21-1 and TRBJ2-2; the table's TRBD1 call for D was not verified on the DNA. TRBV21-1 is noted as a pseudogene. The CDR3 extends over 19 amino acids. Written as DNA, the CDR3 is TGTGCCAGCAGCAAAGGGGGACAGGGTTGTTATCTGGGCACCGGGGAGCTGTTTTTT. Translating gives CASSKGGQGCYLGTGELFF.

The gene calls are TRBV18 and TRBJ2-5; 8 bases map to TRBD1. This CDR3 spans 14 amino acids. The V segment lost 6 bases and the J segment 2 bases; nucleotides outside the gene matches: 5. Looked up from germline, CDR1 is KGHSH and CDR2 is LQKENI. The CDR3 DNA reads as TGTGCCAGCTCTCCGACAGGGGAACAAGAGACCCAGTACTTC. Translated, it gives CASSPTGEQETQYF.

The V call is TRBV28, the J call TRBJ2-7; 8 bases match TRBD2. The CDR3 consists of 13 residues. After removal of 8 bases from V and 4 bases from J, the junction contained 7 bases not matched to a gene. The germline gives CDR1 MDHEN, CDR2 SYDVKM. The DNA of the CDR3 is TGTGCCAGCGGGGTTAGCGGGACTTACGAGCAGTACTTC. This translates into CASGVSGTYEQYF.

The chain employs TRBV5-1 and TRBJ2-5; a possible D gene is TRBD2 (5 bases). With the DNA end fitting TRBJ2-7 better, the J assignment may be wrong. The CDR3 consists of 15 residues. CDR1 is SGHRS and CDR2 is YFSETQ in the germline V gene. CDR3 residues: CASSLASGNSYEQYF. CDR3 nucleotides: TGCGCCAGCAGCTTGGCCTCCGGGAACTCCTACGAGCAGTACTTC.

In the case of this clone: The sample carries other DNA sequences with the same CDR3. This chain uses TRBV5-1 with TRBJ2-3; possible D gene TRBD1, 5 bases. Trimming removed 2 bases from V and 3 bases from J, with 10 bases in between. The CDR3 extends over 14 amino acids. Germline CDR1 and CDR2: SGHRS and YFSETQ. The CDR3 sequence is CASSFGQGTDTQYF. The CDR3 DNA reads TGCGCCAGCAGCTTCGGCCAGGGAACAGATACGCAGTATTTT.

In DNA form, the CDR3 reads TGTGCCAGCAGTTCGCCTGGACAGAGCACAGATACGCAGTATTTT. Its protein product is CASSSPGQSTDTQYF. The V call is TRBV6-6, the J call TRBJ2-3; D is possibly TRBD1 (6 bases). Per germline, CDR1 MNHNY and CDR2 SVGAGI (reference sequence). Trimming removed 4 bases at V and 0 bases at J, with 11 bases between. The CDR3 sequence is 15 residues long.

The chain couples TRBV5-4 to TRBJ2-3; TRBD2 matches 14 bases. This CDR3 contains 16 residues. Germline trimming cut 4 bases from V and 5 bases from J; bases unmatched to any gene: 6. The germline V gene has CDR1 SGHNT and CDR2 YYREEE (reference sequence). This CDR3 reads CASSARLAGGEDTQYF. CDR3 in DNA: TGTGCCAGCAGCGCCCGACTAGCGGGAGGGGAAGATACGCAGTATTTT. The full variable domain, rest sourced from reference TRBV5-4 and TRBJ2-3, is ETGVTQSPTHLIKTRGQQVTLRCSSQSGHNTVSWYQQALGQGPQFIFQYYREEENGRGNFPPRFSGLQFPNYSSELNVNALELDDSALYLCASSARLAGGEDTQYFGPGTRLTVL.

This clone was observed a single time. The chain has TRBV7-2 and TRBJ2-7; 8 bases are shared with TRBD1. From germline, CDR1 is SGHTA and CDR2 FQGNSA. V shed 5 bases and J 4 bases; nucleotides not matched to a gene: 7. The length of the CDR3 is 14 residues. The CDR3 sequence is CASSVDRGGYEQYF. DNA for the CDR3: TGTGCCAGCAGCGTAGACAGGGGCGGGTACGAGCAGTACTTC.

Worth noting for this clone: Possible read error: a much larger clone is one base away. CDR3 bases: TGTGCCAGCAGTTACACCCCGCGGGAGCAGTTCTTC. It codes for CASSYTPREQFF. The chain links TRBV6-6 to TRBJ2-1; no firm D call. Trimming cost V 2 bases and J 10 bases, with 9 bases left between them. The V gene's germline CDR1 is MNHNY and CDR2 SVGAGI (reference sequence). The CDR3 consists of 12 residues.

This clone has just one count. This sequence joins TRBV9 and TRBJ2-3, with a weak D call TRBD1 (5 bases). The ends were cut back, 2 bases at V and 2 bases at J, with 9 bases in the middle. The CDR3 spans 14 residues. The germline V gene encodes CDR1 SGDLS and CDR2 YYNGEE. The CDR3: CASSVHRITDTQYF. The CDR3 nucleotides read TGTGCCAGCAGCGTCCACAGGATCACAGATACGCAGTATTTT. The full variable domain, in which reference TRBV9 and TRBJ2-3 provide the parts outside the CDR3, is DSGVTQTPKHLITATGQRVTLRCSPRSGDLSVYWYQQSLDQGLQFLIQYYNGEERAKGNILERFSAQQFPDLHSELNLSSLELGDSALYFCASSVHRITDTQYFGPGTRLTVL.

The chain employs TRBV28 and TRBJ1-2, with no clear D. Trimming cost V 3 bases and J 8 bases, with 7 bases left between them. There are 11 residues in the CDR3. The germline V gene encodes CDR1 MDHEN and CDR2 SYDVKM. The CDR3 DNA sequence: TGTGCCAGCAGTTTTGTTACGGGCTACACCTTC. Amino acid sequence: CASSFVTGYTF.

The chain combines TRBV28 with TRBJ2-4, with D perhaps TRBD2 (7 bases). Deletions cut 5 bases from V and 8 bases from J, with 13 bases between. Germline V lookup: CDR1 MDHEN, CDR2 SYDVKM. CDR3 length: 13 amino acids. The CDR3 DNA reads as TGTGCCAGCAGTGGAAAGGGGGGGGACATTCAGTACTTC. It codes for CASSGKGGDIQYF.

This clone was seen repeatedly, ten times or more. The rearrangement uses TRBV5-4 and TRBJ2-1; TRBD1 aligns across 8 bases. The CDR3 covers 14 residues. The germline V gene has CDR1 SGHNT and CDR2 YYREEE (reference sequence). The J segment lost 8 bases and the V segment lost 0 bases, leaving 4 bases of the junction unmatched. The CDR3 sequence is CASSLGTGIDEQFF. The CDR3 DNA reads TGTGCCAGCAGCTTGGGGACAGGGATCGATGAGCAGTTCTTC.

This rearrangement joins TRBV18 to TRBJ2-5; 7 bases map to TRBD1. Losses at the gene ends were 2 bases for V and 1 base for J; bases not matched to a gene: 4. Germline lookup yields CDR1 KGHSH and CDR2 LQKENI. The CDR3 runs to 15 residues. This chain's CDR3 is CASSPRGLVQETQYF. CDR3 coding DNA: TGTGCCAGCTCACCAAGGGGGCTGGTCCAAGAGACCCAGTACTTC.

CDR3 sequence (DNA): TGCGCCAGCATTCTAGACAGGGCCACTGAAGCTTTCTTT. Translated: CASILDRATEAFF. This chain connects TRBV10-2 to TRBJ1-1; 7 bases match TRBD1. After removal of 7 bases from V and 4 bases from J, the junction contained 6 bases not matched to a gene. CDR1 and CDR2 from the germline V gene are WSHSY and SAAADI. CDR3 length equals 13 residues.

The chain links TRBV10-2 to TRBJ2-2; 9 bases agree with TRBD1. The CDR3 is 15 residues long. Trimming took 6 bases from V and 0 from J; bases not matched to a gene: 2. Germline V gives CDR1 WSHSY, CDR2 SAAADI. The CDR3 loop reads CASSRQGANTGELFF. For the CDR3, the DNA is TGCGCCAGCAGCAGACAGGGGGCGAACACCGGGGAGCTGTTTTTT.

The V call is TRBV2, the J call TRBJ2-7; a weak D match, TRBD1 (5 bases). The germline CDR1 and CDR2 sequences are SNHLY and FYNNEI. Trimming cost V 6 bases and J 2 bases, with 20 bases left between them. This CDR3 is 16 amino acids long. CDR3 DNA sequence: TGTGCCAGCAGAAAAGGGGCCAGGGTAGGGACCTACGAGCAGTACTTC. Translation gives CASRKGARVGTYEQYF.

This chain links TRBV7-9 with TRBJ2-3; TRBD1 is a possible D gene (5 bases). V lost 4 bases to trimming and J lost 0 bases, with 11 bases between them. The CDR3 covers 15 residues. The germline V gene encodes CDR1 SEHNR and CDR2 FQNEAQ (reference sequence). This chain's CDR3 is CASSSGQLSTDTQYF. The CDR3 bases are TGTGCCAGCAGCTCAGGACAACTTAGCACAGATACGCAGTATTTT.

The rearrangement joins TRBV18 to TRBJ2-3; 9 bases line up with TRBD1. The CDR3 contains 16 residues. V gave up 8 bases and J gave up 1 base; unmatched junction bases: 10. Germline loops: CDR1 KGHSH, CDR2 LQKENI. The CDR3 nucleotides are TGTGCCAGCGAACCCGGGACAGGGTTCGGCACAGATACGCAGTATTTT. It codes for CASEPGTGFGTDTQYF.

This clone was observed a single time. This chain uses TRBV9 with TRBJ2-7; TRBD1 matches at 7 bases. From germline, CDR1 is SGDLS and CDR2 YYNGEE. The CDR3 runs to 15 residues. After removal of 0 bases from V and 0 bases from J, the junction contained 3 bases not matched to a gene. The CDR3: CASSVEGQSSYEQYF. As DNA, the CDR3 is TGTGCCAGCAGCGTAGAGGGACAGAGCTCCTACGAGCAGTACTTC.